This T cell receptor (beta chain) was obtained from a study of OX40 agonist ivuxolimab in advanced cancers. Study details: Treatment of patients was with ivuxolimab, an agonistic anti-OX40 (CD134) antibody. Patients with hepatocellular carcinoma, melanoma, renal cell or head and neck cancer made up the dose-escalation patients.

There are 16 residues in the CDR3. Per germline, CDR1 LGHNA and CDR2 YSLEER. V shed 1 base and J 2 bases; nucleotides not matched to a gene: 8. The assay was immunoSEQ multiplex PCR, and TCRdb's table has in-frame clones only and misses some. The sample holds over 90,000 clones, roughly 95% seen once. This TCR was recovered from an adult with an advanced solid tumor such as melanoma, head and neck, liver or kidney cancer. The chain recombines TRBV4-3 with TRBJ2-7; 7 nucleotides line up with TRBD1. The material sequenced was CD4+ or CD8+ T cells sorted from blood, taken in a trial of the OX40 agonist ivuxolimab. CDR3 in DNA: TGCGCCAGCAGCCAAGGTTGGTCAACAGGGGCCTACGAGCAGTACTTC. Encoded protein: CASSQGWSTGAYEQYF.